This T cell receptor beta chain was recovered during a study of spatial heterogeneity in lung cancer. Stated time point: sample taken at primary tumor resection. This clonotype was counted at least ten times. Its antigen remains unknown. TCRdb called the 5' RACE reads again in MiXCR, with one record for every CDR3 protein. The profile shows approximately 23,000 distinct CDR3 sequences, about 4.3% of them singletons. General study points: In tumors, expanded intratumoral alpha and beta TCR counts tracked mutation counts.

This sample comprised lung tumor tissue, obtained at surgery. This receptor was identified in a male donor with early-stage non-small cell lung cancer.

Here the CDR3 DNA reads TGTGCCAGCAGAAAACAGGGGGCGGGTGAAAAACTGTTTTTT. It specifies CASRKQGAGEKLFF. The chain carries TRBV28 and TRBJ1-4, with TRBD1 matching over 9 bases. Germline trimming cut 6 bases from V and 7 bases from J; bases unmatched to any gene: 6. The CDR3 totals 14 residues. Germline assignment: CDR1 MDHEN and CDR2 SYDVKM.